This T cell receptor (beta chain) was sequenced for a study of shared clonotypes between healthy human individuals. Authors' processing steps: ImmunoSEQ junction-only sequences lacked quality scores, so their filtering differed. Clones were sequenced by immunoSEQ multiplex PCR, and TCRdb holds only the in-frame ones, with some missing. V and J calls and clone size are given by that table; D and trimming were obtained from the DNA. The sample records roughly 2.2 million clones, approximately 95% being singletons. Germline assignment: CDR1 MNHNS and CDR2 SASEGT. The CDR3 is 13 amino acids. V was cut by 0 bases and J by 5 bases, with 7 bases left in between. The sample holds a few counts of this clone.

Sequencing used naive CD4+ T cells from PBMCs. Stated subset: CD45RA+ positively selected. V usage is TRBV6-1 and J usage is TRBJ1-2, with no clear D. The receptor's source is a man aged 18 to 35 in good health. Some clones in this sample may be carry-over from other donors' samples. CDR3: CASSEALQYGYTF. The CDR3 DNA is TGTGCCAGCAGTGAAGCATTACAGTATGGCTACACCTTC.